This passage covers 25 T cell receptor beta chains from one sample sequenced in a study of blood T cell repertoires in COVID-19. Here immunoSEQ multiplex PCR was the method, and the copy in TCRdb shows in-frame clones only, minus some. The data show about 140,000 clones, 75% to 85% seen once. The sequenced material came from peripheral blood. These receptors were collected from a woman over 75 with acute or convalescent COVID-19.

This clone was counted between two and nine times. The rearrangement links TRBV3-1 (or the pseudogene TRBV3-2) to TRBJ1-2, with D hard to call. CDR1 is LGHDT, CDR2 YNNKEL, per germline (reference sequence). Trimming removed 3 bases from V and 2 bases from J, with 10 bases in between. This CDR3 has 14 residues. CDR3 protein: CASSQFRTNYGYTF. As DNA, the CDR3 is TGTGCCAGCAGCCAGTTCAGAACCAACTATGGCTACACCTTC.

This sequence joins TRBV5-1 and TRBJ2-5; TRBD1 aligns across 8 bases. Germline assignment: CDR1 SGHRS and CDR2 YFSETQ. This CDR3 is built from 15 residues. The V and J ends lost 3 bases and 2 bases, in that order; junction bases with no gene match: 6. In DNA, the CDR3 is TGCGCCAGCAGCTCTATAGGGACAGGTCAAGAGACCCAGTACTTC. Residues: CASSSIGTGQETQYF. Full variable domain (outside the CDR3, taken from reference TRBV5-1 and TRBJ2-5): KAGVTQTPRYLIKTRGQQVTLSCSPISGHRSVSWYQQTPGQGLQFLFEYFSETQRNKGNFPGRFSGRQFSNSRSEMNVSTLELGDSALYLCASSSIGTGQETQYFGPGTRLLVL.

The gene calls are TRBV11-1 and TRBJ2-7; 13 nucleotides match TRBD2. Trimming cost V 4 bases and J 6 bases; bases outside gene matches: 9. Germline loops: CDR1 SGHAT, CDR2 FQDESV (reference sequence). The CDR3 is made up of 16 amino acids. The CDR3 coding sequence is TGTGCCAGCAGCTCGGGACTAGCGGGGTATTCTACCGAGCAGTACTTC. Translating gives CASSSGLAGYSTEQYF.

The rearrangement uses TRBV5-1 and TRBJ2-3; 7 bases are a match to TRBD2. With V trimmed by 3 bases and J by 5 bases, 9 bases remained unmatched. Germline CDR1 is SGHRS and CDR2 is YFSETQ. The CDR3 covers 15 residues. The CDR3 region is CASSSEGRVGDTQYF. The CDR3 DNA is TGCGCCAGCAGCTCGGAGGGGAGGGTGGGAGATACGCAGTATTTT.

The V call is TRBV5-1, the J call TRBJ1-1; the D is unclear. Trimming cost V 4 bases and J 7 bases, with 17 bases left between them. The CDR3 is made up of 14 amino acids. Germline CDR1 is SGHRS and CDR2 is YFSETQ. This CDR3 is CASSQYLGAGEAFF. The CDR3, as DNA: TGCGCCAGCAGCCAATACCTAGGAGCCGGTGAAGCTTTCTTT.

This clone has only one observation. The gene calls are TRBV11-2 and TRBJ1-6, with D uncertain. The CDR3 covers 15 residues. Germline values: CDR1 SGHAT, CDR2 FQNNGV. V gave up 3 bases and J gave up 0 bases, with 6 bases separating them. The CDR3 here is CASSLAPSYNSPLHF. The CDR3 DNA reads TGTGCCAGCAGCTTGGCCCCCTCCTATAATTCACCCCTCCACTTT.

The chain links TRBV11-2 to TRBJ2-1; the D is unclear. The V gene's germline CDR1 is SGHAT and CDR2 FQNNGV. There are 14 residues in the CDR3. V was trimmed by 5 bases and J by 7 bases, leaving 15 bases between them. The CDR3 is CASSHPTLVNEQFF. The CDR3, as DNA: TGTGCCAGCAGCCACCCCACCTTAGTTAATGAGCAGTTCTTC.

The chain couples TRBV4-1 to TRBJ2-5; D gene unclear. This CDR3 has 13 amino acids. V shed 1 base and J shed 5 bases, with 8 bases lying between them. In germline, CDR1 is MGHRA, CDR2 YSYEKL. CDR3 DNA: TGCGCCAGCAGCCAAGTTCGGTCCGAGACCCAGTACTTC. Its protein is CASSQVRSETQYF.

V and J are TRBV4-1 and TRBJ2-1; 11 bases match TRBD1. CDR1 MGHRA and CDR2 YSYEKL come from the germline V gene. The CDR3 covers 17 residues. Trimming at V came to 7 bases and at J to 5 bases, leaving 13 bases not matched to a gene. CDR3 residues: CASTLSRTGGVDNEQFF. The CDR3 DNA reads as TGCGCCAGCACCCTTAGTCGGACAGGGGGCGTTGACAATGAGCAGTTCTTC.

The chain employs TRBV6-5 and TRBJ1-5, with D perhaps TRBD1 (5 bases). The CDR3 loop spans 15 amino acids. Trimming removed 6 bases at V and 5 bases at J, with 17 bases between. Germline loops: CDR1 MNHEY, CDR2 SVGAGI. The CDR3 spells CASSREAGWDQPQHF. DNA of the CDR3: TGTGCCAGCAGCAGGGAGGCAGGGTGGGATCAGCCCCAGCATTTT.

This chain links TRBV12-3 or TRBV12-4 with TRBJ1-1; D is perhaps TRBD1 (6 bases). The CDR3 runs to 13 residues. V was pared by 6 bases and J by 1 base, with 9 bases between. The CDR3 sequence: CASRATGNTEAFF. Here the CDR3 DNA reads TGTGCCAGCAGGGCGACAGGGAACACTGAAGCTTTCTTT.

The V and J genes are TRBV7-2 and TRBJ2-1; D unclear. Trimming took 0 bases from V and 4 from J, leaving 10 bases between them. In germline, CDR1 is SGHTA, CDR2 FQGNSA. The CDR3 is made up of 15 amino acids. The CDR3 region is CASSLAPTGYNEQFF. For the CDR3, the DNA is TGTGCCAGCAGCTTAGCGCCGACGGGTTACAATGAGCAGTTCTTC.

The V gene is TRBV5-4, the J gene TRBJ2-1; 8 bases agree with TRBD2. Germline-derived CDR1 and CDR2 are SGHNT and YYREEE (reference sequence). Trimming took 2 bases from V and 0 from J; bases not matched to a gene: 7. The CDR3 consists of 17 residues. The CDR3 nucleotides read TGTGCCAGCAGCTTTAATACGGGGACTAGCTCCTACAATGAGCAGTTCTTC. It codes for CASSFNTGTSSYNEQFF.

V is TRBV7-7 and J is TRBJ2-1, with D possibly being TRBD2 (6 bases). The germline V and J ends were trimmed by 5 bases and 4 bases, with 12 bases remaining between them. CDR1 SSHAT and CDR2 FNYEAQ come from the germline V gene (reference sequence). The CDR3 runs to 14 residues. The CDR3 reads CASSPQLAYNEQFF. The CDR3 DNA reads TGTGCCAGCAGCCCACAACTAGCTTACAATGAGCAGTTCTTC. Drawing the rest from reference TRBV7-7 and TRBJ2-1, the complete variable domain is GAGVSQSPRYKVTKRGQDVTLRCDPISSHATLYWYQQALGQGPEFLTYFNYEAQPDKSGLPSDRFSAERPEGSISTLTIQRTEQRDSAMYRCASSPQLAYNEQFFGPGTRLTVL.

This clone has just one count. The gene calls are TRBV7-3 and TRBJ2-7; 8 bases are a match to TRBD2. V was clipped by 5 bases and J by 1 base; unmatched bases: 7. The CDR3 contains 15 residues. Germline V gene lookup returns CDR1 SGHTA and CDR2 FQGTGA. The CDR3 loop reads CASSPSGGSSYEQYF. Written as DNA, the CDR3 is TGTGCCAGCAGCCCCTCGGGGGGGTCTTCCTACGAGCAGTACTTC.

This chain uses TRBV27 with TRBJ2-7; perhaps TRBD2 as D (5 bases). The germline V gene encodes CDR1 MNHEY and CDR2 SMNVEV (reference sequence). The germline V and J ends were trimmed by 3 bases and 4 bases, with 13 bases remaining between them. The CDR3 loop spans 14 amino acids. CDR3: CASSLSGNGYEQYF. The CDR3 DNA reads TGTGCCAGCAGTTTGTCCGGGAATGGGTACGAGCAGTACTTC.

This clone was detected a few times. The V gene is TRBV10-1, the J gene TRBJ2-3; 14 positions match TRBD2. The CDR3 runs 15 residues. Germline trimming cut 5 bases from V and 7 bases from J; bases unmatched to any gene: 5. The germline V gene encodes CDR1 WNHNN and CDR2 SYGVQD (reference sequence). The CDR3 DNA sequence: TGCGCCAGCAGTCCCGGGACTAGCGGGGGATATACGCAGTATTTT. Translating gives CASSPGTSGGYTQYF.

The chain carries TRBV12-2 and TRBJ1-1; TRBD1 is the table's D call and was not checked against the DNA. TRBV12-2 is a pseudogene segment. The CDR3 contains 21 residues. CDR3 nucleotide sequence: TGTGCAAGTCGCTTAACCCGAGACAGGCTCTCCCACTGTGTGGCGAACACTGAAGCTTTCTTT. Translation gives CASRLTRDRLSHCVANTEAFF.

The V call is TRBV6-5, the J call TRBJ2-7; 9 nucleotides align to TRBD1. The CDR3 extends over 14 amino acids. V was clipped by 10 bases and J by 4 bases; unmatched bases: 11. Germline V lookup: CDR1 MNHEY, CDR2 SVGAGI. The CDR3 loop is CATKTGTGNYEQYF. In nucleotides, the CDR3 is TGTGCCACCAAGACCGGGACAGGGAATTACGAGCAGTACTTC.

There are a few counts of this clone. The CDR3, as DNA: TGTGCCAGCCAGTGGGGAGGGAACAAAGAGACCCAGTACTTC. This codes for CASQWGGNKETQYF. This chain uses TRBV28 with TRBJ2-5, with 7 bases matching TRBD2. The germline CDR1 and CDR2 sequences are MDHEN and SYDVKM. This CDR3 contains 14 residues. V was pared by 8 bases and J by 3 bases, with 9 bases of the junction left unmatched.

V gene TRBV3-1 (or the pseudogene TRBV3-2) combines with J gene TRBJ2-7; D possibly corresponds to TRBD2 (6 bases). The V gene's germline CDR1 is LGHDT and CDR2 YNNKEL (reference sequence). This CDR3 spans 12 amino acids. V lost 3 bases, J lost 6 bases, and 9 bases lay in between. CDR3 region: CASSHASAEQYF. The CDR3 region has the DNA TGTGCCAGCAGCCACGCTAGCGCCGAGCAGTACTTC.

The gene calls are TRBV3-1 (or the pseudogene TRBV3-2) and TRBJ1-5; 10 bases align to TRBD1. Germline CDR1 LGHDT, CDR2 YNNKEL (reference sequence). V was clipped by 9 bases and J by 5 bases; unmatched bases: 7. The CDR3 length is 14 residues. The CDR3 sequence: CASGDRGSDQPQHF. DNA for the CDR3: TGTGCCAGTGGGGACAGGGGCTCGGATCAGCCCCAGCATTTT.

This clone was found once. At the DNA level, this CDR3 is encoded by other sequences in the same sample as well. The chain joins TRBV5-1 to TRBJ1-5, with a possible D match to TRBD1 (5 bases). With 0 bases removed from V and 2 bases from J, the gap between germline ends came to 9 bases. CDR3 size: 15 residues. Looked up from germline, CDR1 is SGHRS and CDR2 is YFSETQ. CDR3 in amino acids: CASSLGVGGNQPQHF. The CDR3 coding sequence is TGCGCCAGCAGCTTGGGGGTAGGGGGCAATCAGCCCCAGCATTTT.

This clone was detected once. The chain has TRBV9 and TRBJ1-2, with 7 bases lining up with TRBD1. With 0 bases clipped from V and 3 bases from J, the junction kept 5 bases outside the gene matches. The CDR3 is 15 amino acids. The germline V gene has CDR1 SGDLS and CDR2 YYNGEE. The CDR3 loop reads CASSVDQGVDYGYTF. CDR3 DNA: TGTGCCAGCAGCGTAGATCAGGGGGTGGACTATGGCTACACCTTC. Based on the CDR3 plus reference TRBV9 and TRBJ1-2, the full variable domain is DSGVTQTPKHLITATGQRVTLRCSPRSGDLSVYWYQQSLDQGLQFLIQYYNGEERAKGNILERFSAQQFPDLHSELNLSSLELGDSALYFCASSVDQGVDYGYTFGSGTRLTVV.

V is TRBV2 and J is TRBJ2-1; 7 bases match TRBD2. The CDR3 has 13 amino acids. Germline loops: CDR1 SNHLY, CDR2 FYNNEI. The trim removed 6 bases at V and 4 bases at J, leaving 3 bases unmatched. The CDR3 coding sequence is TGTGCCAGCAGGGCTAGCGGTTACAATGAGCAGTTCTTC. It is translated as CASRASGYNEQFF.